This note documents a single T cell receptor beta chain sequence. The source of the sample is a study of blood T cell repertoires in COVID-19. V shed 5 bases, J shed 8 bases, and the junction held 5 bases outside the gene matches. Germline CDR1 reads SGDLS; CDR2 reads YYNGEE. This CDR3 is built from 12 residues. TCRdb keeps only in-frame clones here, not all; method: immunoSEQ multiplex PCR. The repertoire consists of about 300,000 clones, with about 82% occurring once and the leading ten covering 1.5% to 2%. The sequence came from a woman in her forties or fifties with acute or convalescent COVID-19. V usage is TRBV9 and J usage is TRBJ1-2, with 8 nucleotides matching TRBD1. Material: peripheral blood. CDR3 protein: CASRDRGGGYTF. For the CDR3, the DNA is TGTGCCAGCAGAGACAGGGGAGGGGGCTACACCTTC.